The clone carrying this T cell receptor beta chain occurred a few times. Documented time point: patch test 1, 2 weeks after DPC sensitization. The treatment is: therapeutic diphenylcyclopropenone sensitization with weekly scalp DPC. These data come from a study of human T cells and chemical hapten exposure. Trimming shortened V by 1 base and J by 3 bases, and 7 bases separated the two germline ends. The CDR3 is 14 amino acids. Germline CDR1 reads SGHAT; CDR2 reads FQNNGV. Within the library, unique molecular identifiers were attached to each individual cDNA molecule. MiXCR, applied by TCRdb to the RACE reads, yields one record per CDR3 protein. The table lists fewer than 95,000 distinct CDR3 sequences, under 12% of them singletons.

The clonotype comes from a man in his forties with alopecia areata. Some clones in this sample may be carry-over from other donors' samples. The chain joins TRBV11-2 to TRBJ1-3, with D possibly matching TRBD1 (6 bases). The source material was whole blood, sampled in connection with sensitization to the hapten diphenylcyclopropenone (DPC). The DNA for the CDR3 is TGTGCCAGCAGCTTAGTGGACAGTGGAAACACCATATATTTT. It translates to CASSLVDSGNTIYF.